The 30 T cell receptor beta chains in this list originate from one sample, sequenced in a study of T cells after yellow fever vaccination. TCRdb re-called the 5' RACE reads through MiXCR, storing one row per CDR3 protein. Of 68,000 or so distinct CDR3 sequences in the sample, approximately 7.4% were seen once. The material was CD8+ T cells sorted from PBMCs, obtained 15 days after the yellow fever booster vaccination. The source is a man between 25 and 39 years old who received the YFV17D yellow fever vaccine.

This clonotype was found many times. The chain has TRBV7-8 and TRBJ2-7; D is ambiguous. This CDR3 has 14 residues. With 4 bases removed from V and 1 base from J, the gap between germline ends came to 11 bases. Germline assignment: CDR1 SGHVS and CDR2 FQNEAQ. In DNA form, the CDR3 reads TGTGCCAGCAGCTCCAAGGACCTTTCCTACGAGCAGTACTTC. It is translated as CASSSKDLSYEQYF.

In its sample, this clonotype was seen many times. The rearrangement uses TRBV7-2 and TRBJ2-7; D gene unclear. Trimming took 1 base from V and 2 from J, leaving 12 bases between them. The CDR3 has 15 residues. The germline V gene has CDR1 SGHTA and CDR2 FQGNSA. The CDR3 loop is CASSLEVRFPYEQYF. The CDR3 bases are TGTGCCAGCAGCTTAGAGGTCCGTTTCCCCTACGAGCAGTACTTC.

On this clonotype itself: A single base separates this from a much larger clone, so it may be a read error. The CDR3 DNA is TGTGTCAGCAGTTCTACTAGCTCGACTCAAGAGACCCAGTACTTC. This sequence encodes CVSSSTSSTQETQYF. The V gene is TRBV6-5, the J gene TRBJ2-5; perhaps TRBD2 as D (6 bases). The CDR3 runs 15 residues. From germline, CDR1 is MNHEY and CDR2 SVGAGI.

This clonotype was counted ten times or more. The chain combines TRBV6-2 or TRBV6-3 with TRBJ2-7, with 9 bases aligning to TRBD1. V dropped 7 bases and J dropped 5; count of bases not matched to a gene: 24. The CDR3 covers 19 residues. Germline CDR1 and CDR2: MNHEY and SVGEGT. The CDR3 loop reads CASIQTGDRVSFSADEQYF. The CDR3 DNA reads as TGTGCCAGCATCCAGACCGGGGACAGGGTCTCTTTTAGTGCGGACGAGCAGTACTTC.

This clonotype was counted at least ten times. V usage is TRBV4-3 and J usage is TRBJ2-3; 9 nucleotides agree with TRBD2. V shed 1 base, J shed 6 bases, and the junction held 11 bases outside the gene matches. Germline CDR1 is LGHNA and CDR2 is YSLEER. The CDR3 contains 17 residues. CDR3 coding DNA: TGCGCCAGCAGCCAAGGACTAGCGGTTTCCCTCGCGGATACGCAGTATTTT. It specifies CASSQGLAVSLADTQYF.

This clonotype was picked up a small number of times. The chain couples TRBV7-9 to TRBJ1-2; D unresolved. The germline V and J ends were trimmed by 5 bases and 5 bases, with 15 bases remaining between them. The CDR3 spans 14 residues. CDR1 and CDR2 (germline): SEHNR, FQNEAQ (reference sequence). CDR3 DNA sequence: TGTGCCAGCAGCGTTGGCGGGTCTATATATGGCTACACCTTC. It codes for CASSVGGSIYGYTF.

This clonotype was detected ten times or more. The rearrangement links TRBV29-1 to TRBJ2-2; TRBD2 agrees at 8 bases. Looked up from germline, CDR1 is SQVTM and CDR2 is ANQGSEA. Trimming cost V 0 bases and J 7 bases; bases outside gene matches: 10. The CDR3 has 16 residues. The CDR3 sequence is CSVEDVSGRGLGELFF. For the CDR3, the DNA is TGCAGCGTTGAAGATGTGAGCGGGAGAGGGCTCGGGGAGCTGTTTTTT.

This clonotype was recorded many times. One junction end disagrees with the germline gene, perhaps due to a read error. The CDR3 loop is CASSLGTPAYYGYTF. The CDR3 DNA is TGTGCTAGCAGTCTAGGGACACCGGCCTACTATGGCTACACCTTC. This chain uses TRBV27 with TRBJ1-2; weak D call: TRBD1 (6 bases). The CDR3 is 15 residues long. Per the germline V gene, CDR1 is MNHEY and CDR2 is SMNVEV (reference sequence).

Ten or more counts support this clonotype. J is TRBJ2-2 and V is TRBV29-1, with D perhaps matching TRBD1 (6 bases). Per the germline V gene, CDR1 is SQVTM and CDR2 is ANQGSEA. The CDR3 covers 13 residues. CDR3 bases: TGCGCCTCCGGGACACCGAACACCGGGGAGCTGTTTTTT. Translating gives CASGTPNTGELFF.

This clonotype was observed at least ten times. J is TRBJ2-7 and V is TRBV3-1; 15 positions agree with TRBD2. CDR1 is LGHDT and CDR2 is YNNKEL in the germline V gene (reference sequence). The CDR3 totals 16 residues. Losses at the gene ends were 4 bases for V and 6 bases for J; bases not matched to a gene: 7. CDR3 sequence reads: CASSPLPGLAGGEQYF. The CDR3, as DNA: TGTGCCAGCAGCCCCCTCCCGGGACTAGCGGGAGGCGAGCAGTACTTC.

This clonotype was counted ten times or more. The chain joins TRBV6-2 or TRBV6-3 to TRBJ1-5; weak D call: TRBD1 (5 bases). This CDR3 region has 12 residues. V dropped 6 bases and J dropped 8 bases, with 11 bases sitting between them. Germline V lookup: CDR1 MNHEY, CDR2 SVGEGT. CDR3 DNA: TGTGCCAGCAGGGGGGTAGGGAAGCCCCAGCATTTT. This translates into CASRGVGKPQHF.

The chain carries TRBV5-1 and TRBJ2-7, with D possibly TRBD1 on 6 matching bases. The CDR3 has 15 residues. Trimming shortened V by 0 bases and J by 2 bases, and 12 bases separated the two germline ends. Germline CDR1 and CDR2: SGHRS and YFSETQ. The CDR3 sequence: CASSLAFGTTYEQYF. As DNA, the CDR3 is TGCGCCAGCAGCTTGGCCTTTGGGACAACCTACGAGCAGTACTTC. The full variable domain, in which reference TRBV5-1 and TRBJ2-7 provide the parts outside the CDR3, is KAGVTQTPRYLIKTRGQQVTLSCSPISGHRSVSWYQQTPGQGLQFLFEYFSETQRNKGNFPGRFSGRQFSNSRSEMNVSTLELGDSALYLCASSLAFGTTYEQYFGPGTRLTVT.

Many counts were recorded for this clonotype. This CDR3 reads CASSDPGLDYTDTQYF. The CDR3 DNA reads as TGTGCCAGCAGCGATCCGGGACTCGATTACACAGATACGCAGTATTTT. J is TRBJ2-3 and V is TRBV7-2; D may be TRBD2 (6 bases). Germline-derived CDR1 and CDR2 are SGHTA and FQGNSA. Trimming removed 5 bases from V and 2 bases from J, with 17 bases in between. This CDR3 comprises 16 residues.

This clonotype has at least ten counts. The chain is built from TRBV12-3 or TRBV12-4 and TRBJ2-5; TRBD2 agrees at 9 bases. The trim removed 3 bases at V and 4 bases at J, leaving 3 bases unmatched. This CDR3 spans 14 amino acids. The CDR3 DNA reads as TGTGCCAGCAGTTTCTTAGCGGGAGTAGAGACCCAGTACTTC. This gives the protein CASSFLAGVETQYF.

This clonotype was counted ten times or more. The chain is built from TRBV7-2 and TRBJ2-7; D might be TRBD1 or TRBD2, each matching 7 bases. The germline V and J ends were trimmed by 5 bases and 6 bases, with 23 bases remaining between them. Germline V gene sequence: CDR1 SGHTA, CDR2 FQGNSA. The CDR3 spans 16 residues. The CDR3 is CASSQFETGRDSEQYF. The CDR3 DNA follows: TGTGCCAGCAGCCAATTTGAGACAGGGAGGGATTCCGAGCAGTACTTC.

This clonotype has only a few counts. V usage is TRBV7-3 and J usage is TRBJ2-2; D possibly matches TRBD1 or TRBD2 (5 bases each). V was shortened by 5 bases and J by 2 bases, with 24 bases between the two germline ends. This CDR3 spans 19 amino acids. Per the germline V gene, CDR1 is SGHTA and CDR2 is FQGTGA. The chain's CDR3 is CASSAESPGAGLNTGELFF. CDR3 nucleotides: TGTGCCAGCAGCGCCGAATCCCCCGGGGCTGGCTTAAACACCGGGGAGCTGTTTTTT.

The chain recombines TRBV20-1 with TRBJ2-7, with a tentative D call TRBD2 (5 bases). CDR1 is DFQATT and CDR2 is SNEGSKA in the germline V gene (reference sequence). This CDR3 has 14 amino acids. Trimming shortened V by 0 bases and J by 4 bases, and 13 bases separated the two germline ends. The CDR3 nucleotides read TGCAGTGCTAGAGACGGGGAAGTCGATTACGAGCAGTACTTC. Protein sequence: CSARDGEVDYEQYF.

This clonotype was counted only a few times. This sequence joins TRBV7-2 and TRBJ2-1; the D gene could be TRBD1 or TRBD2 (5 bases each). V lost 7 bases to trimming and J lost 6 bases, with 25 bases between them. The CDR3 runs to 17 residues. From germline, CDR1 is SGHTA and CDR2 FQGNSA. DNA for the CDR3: TGTGCCAGCACCCCGGGGCAGGGATCATGGCTTGGCAATGAGCAGTTCTTC. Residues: CASTPGQGSWLGNEQFF.

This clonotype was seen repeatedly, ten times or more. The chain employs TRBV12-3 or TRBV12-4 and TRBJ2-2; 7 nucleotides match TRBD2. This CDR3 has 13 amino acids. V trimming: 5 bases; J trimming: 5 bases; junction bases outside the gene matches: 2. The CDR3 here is CASSGGVTGELFF. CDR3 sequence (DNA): TGTGCCAGCAGTGGGGGGGTGACCGGGGAGCTGTTTTTT.

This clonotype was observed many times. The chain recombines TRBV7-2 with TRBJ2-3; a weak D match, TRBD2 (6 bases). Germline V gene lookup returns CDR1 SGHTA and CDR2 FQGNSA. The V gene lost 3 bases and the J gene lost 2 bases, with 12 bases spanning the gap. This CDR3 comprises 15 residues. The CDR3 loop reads CASSFSLANTDTQYF. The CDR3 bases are TGTGCCAGCAGCTTCTCGCTAGCGAACACAGATACGCAGTATTTT.

The CDR3 DNA follows: TGCGCCTCCAGTCAACAGAGGCACAATGAGCAGTTCTTC. This sequence encodes CASSQQRHNEQFF. The chain joins TRBV23-1 to TRBJ2-1; D not certain. TRBV23-1 is an open reading frame whose function is uncertain. V was shortened by 11 bases and J by 5 bases, with 16 bases between the two germline ends. There are 13 residues in the CDR3.

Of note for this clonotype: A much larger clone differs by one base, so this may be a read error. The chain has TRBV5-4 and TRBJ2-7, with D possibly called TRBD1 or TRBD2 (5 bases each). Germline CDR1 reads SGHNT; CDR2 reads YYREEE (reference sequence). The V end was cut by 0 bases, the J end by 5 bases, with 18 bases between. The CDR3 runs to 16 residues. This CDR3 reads CASSLDVVTGADEQYF. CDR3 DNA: TGTGCCAGCAGCTTGGACGTGGTTACAGGAGCGGACGAGCAGTACTTC.

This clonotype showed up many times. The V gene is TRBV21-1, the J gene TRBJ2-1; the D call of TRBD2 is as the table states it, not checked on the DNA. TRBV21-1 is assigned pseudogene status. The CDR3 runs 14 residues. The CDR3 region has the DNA TGTGCCAGGACCCCGCGGGGGGCCTACAATGAGCAGTTCTTC. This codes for CARTPRGAYNEQFF.

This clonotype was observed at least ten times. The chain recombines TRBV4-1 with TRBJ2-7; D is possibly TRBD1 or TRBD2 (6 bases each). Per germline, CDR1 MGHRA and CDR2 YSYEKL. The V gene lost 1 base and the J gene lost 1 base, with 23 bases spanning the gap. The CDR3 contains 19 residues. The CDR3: CASSQVSSDYRVLSYEQYF. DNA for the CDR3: TGCGCCAGCAGCCAAGTTTCTTCGGACTACAGGGTACTTTCCTACGAGCAGTACTTC.

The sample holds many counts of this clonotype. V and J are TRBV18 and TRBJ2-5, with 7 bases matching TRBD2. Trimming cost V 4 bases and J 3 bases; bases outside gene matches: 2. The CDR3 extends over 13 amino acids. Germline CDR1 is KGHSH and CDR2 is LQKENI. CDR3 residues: CASSQREEETQYF. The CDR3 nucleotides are TGTGCCAGCTCACAGCGGGAAGAAGAGACCCAGTACTTC. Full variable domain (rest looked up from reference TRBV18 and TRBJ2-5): NAGVMQNPRHLVRRRGQEARLRCSPMKGHSHVYWYRQLPEEGLKFMVYLQKENIIDESGMPKERFSAEFPKEGPSILRIQQVVRGDSAAYFCASSQREEETQYFGPGTRLLVL.

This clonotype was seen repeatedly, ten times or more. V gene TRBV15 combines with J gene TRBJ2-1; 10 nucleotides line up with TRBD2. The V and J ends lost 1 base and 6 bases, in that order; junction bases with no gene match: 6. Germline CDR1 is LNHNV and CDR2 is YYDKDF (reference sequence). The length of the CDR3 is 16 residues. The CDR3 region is CATSRAPGLAPNEQFF. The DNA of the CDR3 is TGTGCCACCAGCAGAGCACCGGGACTAGCGCCCAATGAGCAGTTCTTC. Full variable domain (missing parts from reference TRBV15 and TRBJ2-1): DAMVIQNPRYQVTQFGKPVTLSCSQTLNHNVMYWYQQKSSQAPKLLFHYYDKDFNNEADTPDNFQSRRPNTSFCFLDIRSPGLGDTAMYLCATSRAPGLAPNEQFFGPGTRLTVL.

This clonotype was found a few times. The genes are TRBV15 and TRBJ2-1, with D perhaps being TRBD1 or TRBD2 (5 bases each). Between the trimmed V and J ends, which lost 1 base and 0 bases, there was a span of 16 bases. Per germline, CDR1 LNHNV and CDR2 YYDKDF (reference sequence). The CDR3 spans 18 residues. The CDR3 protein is CATSRGGFGGSSYNEQFF. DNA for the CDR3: TGTGCCACCAGCAGAGGGGGGTTCGGCGGTAGCTCCTACAATGAGCAGTTCTTC.

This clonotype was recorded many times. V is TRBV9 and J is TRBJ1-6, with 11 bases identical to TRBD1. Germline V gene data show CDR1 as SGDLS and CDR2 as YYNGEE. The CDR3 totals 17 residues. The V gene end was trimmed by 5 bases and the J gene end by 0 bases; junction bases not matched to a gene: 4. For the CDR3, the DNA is TGTGCCAGCAGTGGGACAGGGGGTAGCTCCTATAATTCACCCCTCCACTTT. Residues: CASSGTGGSSYNSPLHF.

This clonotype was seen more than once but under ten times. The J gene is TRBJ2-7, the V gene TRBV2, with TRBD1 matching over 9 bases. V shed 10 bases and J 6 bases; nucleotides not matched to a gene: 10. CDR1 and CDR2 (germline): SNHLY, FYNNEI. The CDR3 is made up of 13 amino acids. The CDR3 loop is CATAGTGTLEQYF. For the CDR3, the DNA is TGTGCCACTGCGGGGACAGGGACCCTCGAGCAGTACTTC. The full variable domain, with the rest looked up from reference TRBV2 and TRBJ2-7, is EPEVTQTPSHQVTQMGQEVILRCVPISNHLYFYWYRQILGQKVEFLVSFYNNEISEKSEIFDDQFSVERPDGSNFTLKIRSTKLEDSAMYFCATAGTGTLEQYFGPGTRLTVT.

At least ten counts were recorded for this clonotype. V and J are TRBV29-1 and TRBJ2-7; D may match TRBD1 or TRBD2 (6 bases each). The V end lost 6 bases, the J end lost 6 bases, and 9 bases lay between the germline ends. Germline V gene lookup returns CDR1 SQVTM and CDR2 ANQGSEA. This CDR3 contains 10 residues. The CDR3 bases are TGCAGCGTCAGGGGAGGCGAGCAGTACTTC. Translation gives CSVRGGEQYF.